This TCR beta chain was identified in a study of CD8 T cells in ankylosing spondylitis. General study results and limits: Characteristic, it appeared, of ankylosing spondylitis blood was a TCR beta motif of several highly homologous variants.

Turning to this clonotype: Antigen: not known.

Trimming pared 5 bases from V and 8 bases from J, leaving 15 bases between. Germline CDR1 and CDR2: MNHEY and SMNVEV (reference sequence). The CDR3 extends over 14 amino acids. TCRdb passed the 5' RACE reads through MiXCR, listing each CDR3 protein once. The table records under 950,000 distinct CDR3 sequences, around a fifth of them present only once. Source material: blood, either unsorted or a sorted T cell fraction (not recorded which). The chain carries TRBV27 and TRBJ1-4, with TRBD1 as a possible D gene (6 bases). This sequence originates from a male donor with ankylosing spondylitis. The chain's CDR3 is CASSLTGWGEKLFF. The CDR3 bases are TGTGCCAGCAGTCTCACAGGGTGGGGCGAAAAACTGTTTTTT.